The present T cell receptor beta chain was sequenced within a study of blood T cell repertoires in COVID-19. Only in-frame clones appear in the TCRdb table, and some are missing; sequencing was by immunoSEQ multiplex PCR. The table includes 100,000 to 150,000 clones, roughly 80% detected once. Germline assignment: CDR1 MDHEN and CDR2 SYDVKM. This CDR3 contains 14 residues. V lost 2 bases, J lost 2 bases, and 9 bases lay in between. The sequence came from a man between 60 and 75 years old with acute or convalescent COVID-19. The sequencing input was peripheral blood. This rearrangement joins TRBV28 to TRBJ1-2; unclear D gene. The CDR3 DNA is TGTGCCAGCAGTTTACTGCAGGCCAACTATGGCTACACCTTC. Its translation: CASSLLQANYGYTF.